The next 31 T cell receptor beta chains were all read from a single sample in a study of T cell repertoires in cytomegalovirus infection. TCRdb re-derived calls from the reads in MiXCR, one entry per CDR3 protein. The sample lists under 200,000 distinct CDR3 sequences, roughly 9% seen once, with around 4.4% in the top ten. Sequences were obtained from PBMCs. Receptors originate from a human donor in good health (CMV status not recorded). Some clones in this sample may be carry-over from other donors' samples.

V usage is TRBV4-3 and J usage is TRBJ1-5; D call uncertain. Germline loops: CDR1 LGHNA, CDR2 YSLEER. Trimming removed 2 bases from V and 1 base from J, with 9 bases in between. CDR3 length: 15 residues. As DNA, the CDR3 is TGCGCCAGCAGCCAAAGCCCCGGGAGCAATCAGCCCCAGCATTTT. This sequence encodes CASSQSPGSNQPQHF.

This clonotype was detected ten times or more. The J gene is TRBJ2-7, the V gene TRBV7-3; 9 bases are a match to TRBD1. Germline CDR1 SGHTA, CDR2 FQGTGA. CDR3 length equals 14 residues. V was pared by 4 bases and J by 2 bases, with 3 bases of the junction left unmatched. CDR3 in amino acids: CASSSGQGPYEQYF. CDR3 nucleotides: TGTGCCAGCAGCTCAGGACAGGGGCCCTACGAGCAGTACTTC.

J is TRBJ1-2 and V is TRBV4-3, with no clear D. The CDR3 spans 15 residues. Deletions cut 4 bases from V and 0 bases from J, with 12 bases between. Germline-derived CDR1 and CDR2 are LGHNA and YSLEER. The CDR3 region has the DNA TGCGCCAGCAGCCCGTCCGGGCCGCCTAACTATGGCTACACCTTC. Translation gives CASSPSGPPNYGYTF.

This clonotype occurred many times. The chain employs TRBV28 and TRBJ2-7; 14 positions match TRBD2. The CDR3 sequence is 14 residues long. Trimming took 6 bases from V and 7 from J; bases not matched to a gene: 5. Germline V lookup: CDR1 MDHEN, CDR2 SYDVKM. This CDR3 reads CASRGLAGAREQYF. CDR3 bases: TGTGCCAGCAGGGGACTAGCGGGAGCCAGGGAGCAGTACTTC. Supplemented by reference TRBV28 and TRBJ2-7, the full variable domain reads DVKVTQSSRYLVKRTGEKVFLECVQDMDHENMFWYRQDPGLGLRLIYFSYDVKMKEKGDIPEGYSVSREKKERFSLILESASTNQTSMYLCASRGLAGAREQYFGPGTRLTVT.

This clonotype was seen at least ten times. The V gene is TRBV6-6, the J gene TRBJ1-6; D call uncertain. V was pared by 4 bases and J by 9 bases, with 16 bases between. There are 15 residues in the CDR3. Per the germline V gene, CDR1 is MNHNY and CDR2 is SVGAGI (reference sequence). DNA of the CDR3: TGTGCCAGCAGTTCGGCCTCACCCCAAGGTTCACCCCTCCACTTT. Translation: CASSSASPQGSPLHF.

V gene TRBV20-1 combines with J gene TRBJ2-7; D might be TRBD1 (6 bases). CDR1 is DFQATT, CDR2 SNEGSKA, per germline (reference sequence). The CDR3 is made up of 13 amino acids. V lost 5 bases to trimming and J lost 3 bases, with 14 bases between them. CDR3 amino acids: CSAATGRNYEQYF. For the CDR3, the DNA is TGCAGTGCTGCGACAGGTCGGAACTACGAGCAGTACTTC.

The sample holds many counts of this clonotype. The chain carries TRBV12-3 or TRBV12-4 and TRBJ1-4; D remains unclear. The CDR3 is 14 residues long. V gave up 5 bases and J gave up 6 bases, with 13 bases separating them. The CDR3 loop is CASSTGIADEKLFF. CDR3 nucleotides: TGTGCCAGCAGTACCGGGATAGCCGATGAAAAACTGTTTTTT.

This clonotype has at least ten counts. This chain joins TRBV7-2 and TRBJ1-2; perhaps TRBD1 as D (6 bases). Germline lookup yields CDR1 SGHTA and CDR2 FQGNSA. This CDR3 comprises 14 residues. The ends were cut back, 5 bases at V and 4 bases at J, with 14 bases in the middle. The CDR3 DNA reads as TGTGCCAGCAGCGTTAACAGGGAAGGCTATGGCTACACCTTC. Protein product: CASSVNREGYGYTF.

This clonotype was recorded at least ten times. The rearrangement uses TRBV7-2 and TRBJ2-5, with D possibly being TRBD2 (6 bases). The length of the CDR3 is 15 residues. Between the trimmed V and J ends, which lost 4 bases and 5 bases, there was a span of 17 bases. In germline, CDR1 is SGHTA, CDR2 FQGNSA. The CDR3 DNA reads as TGTGCCAGCAGCTCAAGGGTTGAGGGGAGGGAGACCCAGTACTTC. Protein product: CASSSRVEGRETQYF.

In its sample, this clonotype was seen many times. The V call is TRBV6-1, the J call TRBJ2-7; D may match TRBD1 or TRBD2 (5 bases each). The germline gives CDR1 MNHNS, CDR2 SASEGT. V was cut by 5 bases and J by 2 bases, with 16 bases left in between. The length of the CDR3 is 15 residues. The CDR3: CASSPYGLGPYEQYF. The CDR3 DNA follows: TGTGCCAGCAGTCCATACGGACTGGGACCCTACGAGCAGTACTTC.

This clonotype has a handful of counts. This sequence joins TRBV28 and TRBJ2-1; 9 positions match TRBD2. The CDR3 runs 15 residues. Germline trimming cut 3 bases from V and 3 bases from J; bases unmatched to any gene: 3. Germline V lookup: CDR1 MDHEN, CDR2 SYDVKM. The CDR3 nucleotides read TGTGCCAGCAGTTTTTCTAGCGGGAACTACAATGAGCAGTTCTTC. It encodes CASSFSSGNYNEQFF.

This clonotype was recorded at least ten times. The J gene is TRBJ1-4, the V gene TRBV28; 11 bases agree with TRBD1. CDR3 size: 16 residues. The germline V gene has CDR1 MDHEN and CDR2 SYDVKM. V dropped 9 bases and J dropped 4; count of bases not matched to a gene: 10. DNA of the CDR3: TGTGCCAGGAGCTCGGGACAGGGGGTGTATAATGAAAAACTGTTTTTT. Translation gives CARSSGQGVYNEKLFF. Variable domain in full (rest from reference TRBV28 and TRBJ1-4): DVKVTQSSRYLVKRTGEKVFLECVQDMDHENMFWYRQDPGLGLRLIYFSYDVKMKEKGDIPEGYSVSREKKERFSLILESASTNQTSMYLCARSSGQGVYNEKLFFGSGTQLSVL.

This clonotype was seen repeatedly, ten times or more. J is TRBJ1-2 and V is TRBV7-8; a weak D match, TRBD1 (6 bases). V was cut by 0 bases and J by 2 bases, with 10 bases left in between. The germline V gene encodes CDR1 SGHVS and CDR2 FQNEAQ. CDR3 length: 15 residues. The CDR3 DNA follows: TGTGCCAGCAGCTTAGCGTCGGACAGAAACTATGGCTACACCTTC. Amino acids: CASSLASDRNYGYTF.

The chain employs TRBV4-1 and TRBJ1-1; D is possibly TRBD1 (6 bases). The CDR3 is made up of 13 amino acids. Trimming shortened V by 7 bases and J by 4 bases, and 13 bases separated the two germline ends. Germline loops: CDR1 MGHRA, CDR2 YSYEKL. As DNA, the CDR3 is TGCGCCAGCACCTACCTGGGGGCCACTGAAGCTTTCTTT. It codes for CASTYLGATEAFF.

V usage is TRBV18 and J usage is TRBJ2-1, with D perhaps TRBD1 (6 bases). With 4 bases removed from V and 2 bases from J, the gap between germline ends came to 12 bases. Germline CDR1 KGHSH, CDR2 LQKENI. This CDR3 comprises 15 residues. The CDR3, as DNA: TGTGCCAGCTCACAAACAGGGCCCCCCTACAATGAGCAGTTCTTC. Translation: CASSQTGPPYNEQFF.

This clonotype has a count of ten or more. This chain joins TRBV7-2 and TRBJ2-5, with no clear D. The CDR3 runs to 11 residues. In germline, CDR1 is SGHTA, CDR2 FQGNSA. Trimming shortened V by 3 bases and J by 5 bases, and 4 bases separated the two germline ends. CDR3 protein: CASSFLETQYF. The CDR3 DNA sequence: TGTGCCAGCAGCTTTTTGGAGACCCAGTACTTC. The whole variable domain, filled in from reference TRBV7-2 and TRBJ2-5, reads GAGVSQSPSNKVTEKGKDVELRCDPISGHTALYWYRQSLGQGLEFLIYFQGNSAPDKSGLPSDRFSAERTGGSVSTLTIQRTQQEDSAVYLCASSFLETQYFGPGTRLLVL.

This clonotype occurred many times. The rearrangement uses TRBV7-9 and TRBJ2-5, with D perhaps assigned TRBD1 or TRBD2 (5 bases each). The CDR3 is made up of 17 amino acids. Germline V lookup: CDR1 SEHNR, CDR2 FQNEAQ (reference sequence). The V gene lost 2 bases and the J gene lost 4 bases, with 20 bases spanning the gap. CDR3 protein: CASSLRAGKVSGETQYF. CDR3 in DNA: TGTGCCAGCAGCTTAAGGGCAGGGAAGGTGAGCGGAGAGACCCAGTACTTC.

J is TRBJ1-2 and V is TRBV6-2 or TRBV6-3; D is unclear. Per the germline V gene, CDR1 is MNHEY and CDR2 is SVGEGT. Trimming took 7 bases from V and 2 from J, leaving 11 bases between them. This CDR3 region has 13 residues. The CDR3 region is CASTIDGNYGYTF. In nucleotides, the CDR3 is TGTGCCAGCACTATCGACGGGAACTATGGCTACACCTTC.

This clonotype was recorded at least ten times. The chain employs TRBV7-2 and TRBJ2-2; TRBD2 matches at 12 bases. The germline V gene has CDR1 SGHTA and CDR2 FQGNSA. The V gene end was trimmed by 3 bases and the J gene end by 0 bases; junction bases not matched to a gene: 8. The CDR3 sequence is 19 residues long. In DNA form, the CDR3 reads TGTGCCAGCAGCTTTAGCGTCAGGACTAGCGGGGCGAACACCGGGGAGCTGTTTTTT. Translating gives CASSFSVRTSGANTGELFF.

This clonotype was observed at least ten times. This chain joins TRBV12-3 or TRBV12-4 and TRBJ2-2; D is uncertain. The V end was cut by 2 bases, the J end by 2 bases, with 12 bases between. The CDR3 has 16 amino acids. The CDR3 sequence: CASSLFTGSNTGELFF. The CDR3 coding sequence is TGTGCCAGCAGTTTATTTACGGGCTCAAACACCGGGGAGCTGTTTTTT.

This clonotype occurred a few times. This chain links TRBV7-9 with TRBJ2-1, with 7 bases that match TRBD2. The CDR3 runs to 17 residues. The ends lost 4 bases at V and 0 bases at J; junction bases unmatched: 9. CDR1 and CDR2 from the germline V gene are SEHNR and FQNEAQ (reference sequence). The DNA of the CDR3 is TGTGCCAGCAGCTCTAGGACGAGCGGGGTCTCCTACAATGAGCAGTTCTTC. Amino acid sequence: CASSSRTSGVSYNEQFF. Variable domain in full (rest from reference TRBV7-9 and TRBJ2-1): DTGVSQNPRHKITKRGQNVTFRCDPISEHNRLYWYRQTLGQGPEFLTYFQNEAQLEKSRLLSDRFSAERPKGSFSTLEIQRTEQGDSAMYLCASSSRTSGVSYNEQFFGPGTRLTVL.

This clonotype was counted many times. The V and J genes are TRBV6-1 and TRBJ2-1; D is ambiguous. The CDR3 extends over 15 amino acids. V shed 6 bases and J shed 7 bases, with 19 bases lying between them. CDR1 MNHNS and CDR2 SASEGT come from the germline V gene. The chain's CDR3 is CASSPRNTIGNEQFF. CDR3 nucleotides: TGTGCCAGCAGCCCCCGTAATACCATTGGTAATGAGCAGTTCTTC.

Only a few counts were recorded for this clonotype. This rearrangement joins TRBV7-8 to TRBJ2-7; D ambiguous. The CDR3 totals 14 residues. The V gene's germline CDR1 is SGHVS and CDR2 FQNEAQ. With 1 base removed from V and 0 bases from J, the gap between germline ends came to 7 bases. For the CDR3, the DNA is TGTGCCAGCAGCTTAGGCCTGCTCTCCTACGAGCAGTACTTC. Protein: CASSLGLLSYEQYF.

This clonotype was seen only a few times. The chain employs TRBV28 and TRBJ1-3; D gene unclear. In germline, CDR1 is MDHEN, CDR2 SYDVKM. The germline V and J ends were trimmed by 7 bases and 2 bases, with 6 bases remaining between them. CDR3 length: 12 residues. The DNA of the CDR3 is TGTGCCAGCACCACCACTGGAAACACCATATATTTT. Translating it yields CASTTTGNTIYF.

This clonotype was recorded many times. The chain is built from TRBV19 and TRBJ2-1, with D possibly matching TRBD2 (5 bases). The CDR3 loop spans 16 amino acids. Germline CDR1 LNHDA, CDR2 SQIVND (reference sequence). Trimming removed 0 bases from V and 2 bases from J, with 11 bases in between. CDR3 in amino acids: CASSIEGGRTYNEQFF. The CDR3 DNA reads TGTGCCAGTAGTATAGAGGGCGGGCGAACCTACAATGAGCAGTTCTTC. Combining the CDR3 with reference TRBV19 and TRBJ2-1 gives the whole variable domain DGGITQSPKYLFRKEGQNVTLSCEQNLNHDAMYWYRQDPGQGLRLIYYSQIVNDFQKGDIAEGYSVSREKKESFPLTVTSAQKNPTAFYLCASSIEGGRTYNEQFFGPGTRLTVL.

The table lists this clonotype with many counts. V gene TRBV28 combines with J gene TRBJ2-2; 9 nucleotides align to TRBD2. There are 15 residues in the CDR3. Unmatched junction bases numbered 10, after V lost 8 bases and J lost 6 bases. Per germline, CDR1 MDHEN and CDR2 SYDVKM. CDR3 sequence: CASEEQASGAGELFF. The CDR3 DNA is TGTGCCAGCGAAGAACAGGCTAGCGGGGCCGGGGAGCTGTTTTTT.

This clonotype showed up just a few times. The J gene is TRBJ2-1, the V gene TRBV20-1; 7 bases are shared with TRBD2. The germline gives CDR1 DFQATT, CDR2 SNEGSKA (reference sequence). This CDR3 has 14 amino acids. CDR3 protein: CSASRGELYNEQFF. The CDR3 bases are TGCAGCGCCTCCCGGGGGGAATTATACAATGAGCAGTTCTTC.

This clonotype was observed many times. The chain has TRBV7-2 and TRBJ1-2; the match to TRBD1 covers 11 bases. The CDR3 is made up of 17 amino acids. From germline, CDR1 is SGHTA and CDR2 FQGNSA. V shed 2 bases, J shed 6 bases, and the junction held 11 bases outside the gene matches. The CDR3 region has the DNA TGTGCCAGCAGCTTAATCCCCCCAGGACAGGGGGCCGATGGCTACACCTTC. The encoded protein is CASSLIPPGQGADGYTF. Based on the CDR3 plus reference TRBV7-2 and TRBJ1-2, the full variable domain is GAGVSQSPSNKVTEKGKDVELRCDPISGHTALYWYRQSLGQGLEFLIYFQGNSAPDKSGLPSDRFSAERTGGSVSTLTIQRTQQEDSAVYLCASSLIPPGQGADGYTFGSGTRLTVV.

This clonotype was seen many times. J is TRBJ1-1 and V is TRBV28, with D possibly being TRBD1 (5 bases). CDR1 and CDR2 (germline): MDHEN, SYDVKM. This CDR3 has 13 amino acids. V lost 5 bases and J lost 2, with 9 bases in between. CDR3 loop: CASSPGINTEAFF. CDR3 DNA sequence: TGTGCCAGCAGTCCAGGGATTAACACTGAAGCTTTCTTT.

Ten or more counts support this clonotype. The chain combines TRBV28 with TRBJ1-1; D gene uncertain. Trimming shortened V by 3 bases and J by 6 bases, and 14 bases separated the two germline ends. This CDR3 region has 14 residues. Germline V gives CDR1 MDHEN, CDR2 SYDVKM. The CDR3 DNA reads TGTGCCAGCAGTTTTGATGGCAGGAAGCCTGAAGCTTTCTTT. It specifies CASSFDGRKPEAFF.

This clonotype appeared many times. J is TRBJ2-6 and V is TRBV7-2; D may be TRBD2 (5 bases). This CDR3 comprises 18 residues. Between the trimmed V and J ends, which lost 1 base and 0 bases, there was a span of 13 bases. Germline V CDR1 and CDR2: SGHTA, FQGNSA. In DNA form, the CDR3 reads TGTGCCAGCAGCTTAGGCGTAGTGGGGAGCTCTGGGGCCAACGTCCTGACTTTC. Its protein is CASSLGVVGSSGANVLTF.